Below, 10 T cell receptor beta chains from the same sample are listed, as sequenced in a study of T cell responses to AZD1222 COVID-19 vaccine. Clones were read by immunoSEQ multiplex PCR, and TCRdb kept only the in-frame ones, dropping some. In the table there are about 72,000 clones, 87% of which are singletons. The specimen comprised peripheral blood, sampled on day 0 of AZD1222 vaccination. The receptors stem from an adult in good health.

The chain employs TRBV30 and TRBJ1-1, with D uncertain. Germline loops: CDR1 GTSNPN, CDR2 SVGIG (reference sequence). The V gene lost 0 bases and the J gene lost 4 bases, with 9 bases spanning the gap. The CDR3 extends over 13 amino acids. CDR3 protein: CAWSVRVGTEAFF. DNA of the CDR3: TGTGCCTGGAGTGTACGGGTAGGCACTGAAGCTTTCTTT.

On this clone: Other DNA sequences in this sample translate to the same CDR3. The chain couples TRBV12-3 or TRBV12-4 to TRBJ1-5, with D hard to call. There are 13 residues in the CDR3. V gave up 3 bases and J gave up 4 bases, with 7 bases separating them. In nucleotides, the CDR3 is TGTGCCAGCAGTTTTGGGGAGAATCAGCCCCAGCATTTT. Translating it yields CASSFGENQPQHF.

The chain couples TRBV28 to TRBJ1-5, with D perhaps matching TRBD1 (5 bases). Germline CDR1 reads MDHEN; CDR2 reads SYDVKM. The CDR3 is 15 amino acids. The ends were cut back, 5 bases at V and 1 base at J, with 12 bases in the middle. CDR3 in DNA: TGTGCCAGCAGTCAATTGACAGAAAGCAATCAGCCCCAGCATTTT. This translates into CASSQLTESNQPQHF.

The chain is built from TRBV21-1 and TRBJ2-2. TRBV21-1 is a pseudogene. The CDR3 is 17 residues long. CDR3 residues: CASSKGNGPMLTGELFF. For the CDR3, the DNA is TGTGCCAGCAGCAAAGGGAACGGACCGATGCTTACCGGGGAGCTGTTTTTT.

CDR3 bases: TGTGCCAGCAGCCCCTTAGCGGGGCCTACGGAGACCCAGTACTTC. This encodes CASSPLAGPTETQYF. The V and J genes are TRBV14 and TRBJ2-5; 8 bases align to TRBD2. V lost 4 bases, J lost 5 bases, and 9 bases stayed unmatched. Germline CDR1 SGHDN, CDR2 FVKESK. This CDR3 spans 15 amino acids.

This chain uses TRBV7-9 with TRBJ1-2; no firm D call. The germline V gene has CDR1 SEHNR and CDR2 FQNEAQ (reference sequence). V lost 5 bases to trimming and J lost 5 bases, with 21 bases between them. This CDR3 has 16 amino acids. Written as DNA, the CDR3 is TGTGCCAGCAGCGATACTTGGGCCCGGGGAGGGTATGGCTACACCTTC. Amino acids: CASSDTWARGGYGYTF.

This clone was observed a handful of times. The chain carries TRBV4-1 and TRBJ1-6; D uncertain. Germline V gives CDR1 MGHRA, CDR2 YSYEKL. This CDR3 has 14 residues. Trimming left V 4 bases short and J 5 bases short, with 9 bases between. The CDR3 DNA sequence: TGCGCCAGCAGCCTAGACGGACATAATTCACCCCTCCACTTT. It yields the protein CASSLDGHNSPLHF.

The CDR3 sequence is CATGSWTANYGYTF. CDR3 in DNA: TGTGCCACTGGAAGTTGGACGGCTAACTATGGCTACACCTTC. The V and J genes are TRBV19 and TRBJ1-2; D call uncertain. The CDR3 covers 14 residues. V shed 10 bases and J shed 0 bases, with 15 bases lying between them. Germline CDR1 and CDR2: LNHDA and SQIVND (reference sequence).

The chain carries TRBV19 and TRBJ1-2; TRBD1 might be the D (6 bases). The CDR3 is 15 amino acids. The germline V gene has CDR1 LNHDA and CDR2 SQIVND (reference sequence). Trimming pared 5 bases from V and 1 base from J, leaving 14 bases between. CDR3 in DNA: TGTGCCAGTAGTGTGCGGACAGAACTTAACTATGGCTACACCTTC. It is translated as CASSVRTELNYGYTF.

J is TRBJ2-7 and V is TRBV6-6; no clear D gene. The CDR3 consists of 11 residues. Trimming removed 5 bases from V and 3 bases from J, with 5 bases in between. From germline, CDR1 is MNHNY and CDR2 SVGAGI (reference sequence). Here the CDR3 reads CASSLNYEQYF. CDR3 DNA: TGTGCCAGCAGTCTAAACTACGAGCAGTACTTC.